This passage covers 5 T cell receptor beta chains from one sample sequenced in a study of tumor-infiltrating lymphocytes in primary liver carcinoma (dated by TCRdb to 2016 to 2017). Blood RNA was extracted from unsorted whole blood with TRIzol reagent; germline DNA came from the DNeasy Blood & Tissue kit. Sequencing was carried out with an Illumina HiSeq 2500. A constant-region primer and ProtoScript II reverse transcriptase were used to reverse-transcribe TCRbeta-specific cDNA from 500 ng total RNA. The TCRbeta libraries were prepared through three rounds of nested multiplex PCR following a slightly modified ARM-PCR procedure. Each of the first two PCR rounds ran for around 11 cycles and used multiplex TRBV1-TRBV30 forward primers together with a Cbeta reverse primer. In-frame beta chains were kept once TCRdb had trimmed the public reads at Q25 with fastp and called clones with MiXCR. Rows with a matching CDR3 protein are joined into one entry that keeps the most common DNA and genes. The sample table records approximately 310,000 distinct CDR3 sequences; approximately 65% of these occur just once. Jointly, the top ten make up roughly 10% of the sample.

Material for sequencing was peripheral blood. These receptors were taken from a man between 35 and 55 years old with primary liver carcinoma and hepatitis B virus infection.

Points on this clonotype: A much more abundant neighbour one base away suggests this may be a read error. The CDR3 carries no conserved terminal phenylalanine or tryptophan, so it likely arises from a read error. The chain employs TRBV6-1 and TRBJ2-3, with 9 bases lining up with TRBD2. The CDR3 has 14 residues. V shed 5 bases, J shed 8 bases, and the junction held 8 bases outside the gene matches. The germline V gene has CDR1 MNHNS and CDR2 SASEGT. The CDR3 region has the DNA TGTGCCAGCAGTCTGCGGGGGGGTGGAGGTACGCAGTATCTT. It yields the protein CASSLRGGGGTQYL.

Turning to this clonotype: This may be a read error: a much more frequent sequence differs by one nucleotide. The rearrangement links TRBV6-2 or TRBV6-3 to TRBJ1-5; possible D gene TRBD1, 5 bases. Deletions cut 11 bases from V and 0 bases from J, with 29 bases between. The germline V gene has CDR1 MNHEY and CDR2 SVGEGT. The CDR3 has 19 residues. CDR3 nucleotides: TGTGCCCGCACCTCAAGTCCCGGAGCAGGGTACTATAGCAATCAGCCCCAGCATTTT. Encoded protein: CARTSSPGAGYYSNQPQHF.

On this clonotype: This CDR3 fails to terminate in the conserved phenylalanine or tryptophan, so it likely reflects a read error. The chain is built from TRBV11-1 and TRBJ2-6; 7 positions match TRBD1. Looked up from germline, CDR1 is SGHAT and CDR2 is FQDESV (reference sequence). The CDR3 loop spans 16 amino acids. The CDR3 nucleotides read TGTGCCAGCAGCTTAGATACAGGGGCTGGGGCTAACGTCCTGACTCTC. Translation gives CASSLDTGAGANVLTL.

The rearrangement joins TRBV5-1 to TRBJ2-3, with TRBD2 as a possible D gene (6 bases). V lost 0 bases and J lost 5, with 10 bases in between. The CDR3 has 14 residues. From germline, CDR1 is SGHRS and CDR2 YFSETQ. Here the CDR3 DNA reads TGCGCCAGCAGCTTGGAGGCTAGCGAAGATACGCAGTATTTT. Amino acid sequence: CASSLEASEDTQYF.

This clonotype was picked up many times. V is TRBV14 and J is TRBJ2-5; 10 bases agree with TRBD2. The junction had 6 bases not matched to a gene; V was cut back by 7 bases and J by 1 base. In germline, CDR1 is SGHDN, CDR2 FVKESK. The CDR3 sequence is 15 residues long. Here the CDR3 DNA reads TGTGCCAGCAACCCGGGACTAGCGAGCCAAGAGACCCAGTACTTC. This sequence encodes CASNPGLASQETQYF.